Listed below are T cell receptor beta chains from one sample, sequenced in a study of T-cell reconstitution after alpha-beta-depleted transplantation in children. TCRdb used MiXCR to reprocess the PCR reads, holding one entry per CDR3 protein. The table shows about 110,000 distinct CDR3 sequences, with approximately 6.6% occurring only once. Sample: PBMCs, mostly from graft donor cells, taken 360 days after TCRalphabeta/CD19-depleted stem cell transplant. The origin of the receptors is a male patient between 2 and 9 years old who had a stem cell transplant for acute lymphoblastic leukemia, so the T cells may come from the graft donor. Each CDR3 is given with its conserved first and last residue. A D gene is named only where the DNA matches it firmly. Only part of the rows carry a size: once, few, many, or a class if the clone is expanded.

D	size	J	V	DNA	CDR3
.	many	TRBJ2-7	TRBV5-1	TGCGCCAGCAGCCCACAGGTCTCCTACGAGCAGTACTTC	CASSPQVSYEQYF
.	many	TRBJ1-2	TRBV5-6	TGTGCCAGCAGCCCGGACGGATATGGCTACACCTTC	CASSPDGYGYTF
TRBD1	many	TRBJ1-1	TRBV9	TGTGCCAGCAGCGAACAGGGGGCGGGTACTGAAGCTTTCTTT	CASSEQGAGTEAFF
.	many	TRBJ1-1	TRBV7-9	TGTGCCAGCAGCCGGGGGGGCCCCGGCACTGAAGCTTTCTTT	CASSRGGPGTEAFF
TRBD2	many	TRBJ2-1	TRBV5-1	TGCGCCAGCAGCCGGTCCGGCGGGAGGAGGAGCAATGAGCAGTTCTTC	CASSRSGGRRSNEQFF
.	few	TRBJ2-6	TRBV21-1	TGTGCCAGCAGCAACGGTGAGGGGGACGGAAGCTCTGGGGCCAACGTCCTGACTTTC	CASSNGEGDGSSGANVLTF
TRBD1	many	TRBJ2-7	TRBV28	TGTGCCAGCAGCCTTCTTGGGACAGGTGACACCTACGAGCAGTACTTC	CASSLLGTGDTYEQYF
.	few	TRBJ2-7	TRBV2	TGTGCCAGCAGTGAGAGTTCTTATAGCGGAAAAATCTACGAGCAGTACTTC	CASSESSYSGKIYEQYF
TRBD2	many	TRBJ2-1	TRBV12-3/TRBV12-4	TGTGCCAGCAGTCTATTAACGGGACAGAGACTAGCGGGAGCCGTTTGGAATGAGCAGTTCTTC	CASSLLTGQRLAGAVWNEQFF
TRBD1	few	TRBJ2-1	TRBV20-1	TGCAGTGCTAGTATGGGGGACAGGGGTTTCTTCCCTGGCAATGAGCAGTTCTTC	CSASMGDRGFFPGNEQFF
.	few	TRBJ2-7	TRBV6-2/TRBV6-3	TGTGCCAGCAGTTATCCCCCGGGACACCCTAGCGAGCAGTACTTC	CASSYPPGHPSEQYF
.	many	TRBJ2-3	TRBV12-3/TRBV12-4	TGTGCCAGCAGTCCCACTTACTCAGATACGCAGTATTTT	CASSPTYSDTQYF
.	.	TRBJ2-7	TRBV28	TGTGCCAGCAGTTCCCGTGCAACTGGACTCATGGTCTACGAGCAGTACTTC	CASSSRATGLMVYEQYF
TRBD1	.	TRBJ1-2	TRBV11-2	TGTGCCAGCAGCTTCCGGGACAGGGGGGAAGTTACCTATGGCTACACCTTC	CASSFRDRGEVTYGYTF
TRBD1	.	TRBJ1-1	TRBV9	TGTGCCAGCAGCGTAGGAGGGGGGACAGGGGCGCCTGAAGCTTTCTTT	CASSVGGGTGAPEAFF
.	many	TRBJ1-2	TRBV5-6	TGTGCCAGCAGCTTGGATGAAACAGGCAACTATGGCTACACCTTC	CASSLDETGNYGYTF
TRBD1	.	TRBJ2-5	TRBV4-3	TGCGCCAGCAGCCTTAGGACAGGGCAAGAGACCCAGTACTTC	CASSLRTGQETQYF
.	many	TRBJ2-3	TRBV7-2	TGTGCCAGCAGCTTAGGGGGCCGGATCACTATGACAGATACGCAGTATTTT	CASSLGGRITMTDTQYF
.	few	TRBJ2-4	TRBV20-1	TGCAGTGCTGGATTCCCGGAGTTAGCCAAAAACATTCAGTACTTC	CSAGFPELAKNIQYF